A selection of T cell receptor beta chains follows, all from one sample in a study of blood T cell repertoires in COVID-19. The protocol was immunoSEQ multiplex PCR, while the TCRdb copy is restricted to in-frame clones and leaves out a portion. The profile covers more than 140,000 clones, with 75% to 85% appearing a single time and around 6.7% taken by the ten largest. Sequences were obtained from peripheral blood. The receptors were sampled from a woman between 50 and 59 years old in a cohort sampled during active or convalescent COVID-19. Both conserved end residues are part of each CDR3. The D gene is left open where the match is weak. Size is omitted from some rows. Given values are once, few, many or a class for expanded clones.

clone size,D gene,J gene,V gene,CDR3 DNA,CDR3 protein
.,.,TRBJ2-7,TRBV6-5,TGTGCCAGCAGTTACGGTGGGTTGGGAGGGGGATTCGAGCAGTACTTC,CASSYGGLGGGFEQYF
.,TRBD2,TRBJ2-3,TRBV7-3,TGTGCCAGCAGCCCCGGCGGGGGGAGCACAGATACGCAGTATTTT,CASSPGGGSTDTQYF
.,.,TRBJ1-2,TRBV12-3/TRBV12-4,TGTGCCAGCCGAGACAGGTTCTACGGCTACACCTTC,CASRDRFYGYTF
once,TRBD1,TRBJ2-6,TRBV14,TGTGCCAGCAGCCACCGACAGGGAAGCTCTGGGGCCAACGTCCTGACTTTC,CASSHRQGSSGANVLTF
.,.,TRBJ2-5,TRBV5-1,TGCGCCAGCACCCCGGACAGCCAAGAGACCCAGTACTTC,CASTPDSQETQYF
.,.,TRBJ1-1,TRBV14,TGTGCCAGCAGCCAAGATATCGCAGGCGAGAACACTGAAGCTTTCTTT,CASSQDIAGENTEAFF
.,TRBD1,TRBJ2-1,TRBV3-1/TRBV3-2,TGTGCCAGCAGCCAAGAAGGGGGCTCCAATGAGCAGTTCTTC,CASSQEGGSNEQFF
.,TRBD1,TRBJ1-2,TRBV10-2,TGCGCCAGCATTGGAACGACAGGGGGCGTCGGTGGCTACACCTTC,CASIGTTGGVGGYTF
.,TRBD1,TRBJ1-5,TRBV3-1/TRBV3-2,TGTGCCAGCAGCCAAGGGACAGGCGGGACTCAGCCCCAGCATTTT,CASSQGTGGTQPQHF
.,TRBD1,TRBJ1-3,TRBV7-2,TGTGCCAGCAGCTACAGGGGACATGGAAACACCATATATTTT,CASSYRGHGNTIYF
.,.,TRBJ2-7,TRBV1,TGCACCAGCGCAGGGGACAGGGCGGGTGGTCTGTACTTC,CTSAGDRAGGLYF
.,.,TRBJ2-7,TRBV6-5,TGTGCCAGCAGAGGACTGGTCTCATACGAGCAGTACTTC,CASRGLVSYEQYF
.,TRBD1,TRBJ1-3,TRBV4-1,TGCGCCAGCAGCCAACGAACCGGGACAGAGGGAAACACCATATATTTT,CASSQRTGTEGNTIYF
.,.,TRBJ1-2,TRBV18,TGTGCCAGCTCACCTACCCGGGGGATGGTTGATGGCTACACCTTC,CASSPTRGMVDGYTF
.,.,TRBJ2-6,TRBV18,TGTGCCAGCTCACCACCCGCGGCCTCCTCTGGGGCCAACGTCCTGACTTTC,CASSPPAASSGANVLTF
.,.,TRBJ2-5,TRBV7-9,TGTGCCAGCAGCTTTTCTAGGCGGGGCCTGGGAGAGACCCAGTACTTC,CASSFSRRGLGETQYF
.,.,TRBJ2-5,TRBV21-1,TGTGCCAGCAGCAAATCTCCGGGGGGAAAAAAAGAGACCCAGTACTTC,CASSKSPGGKKETQYF
.,.,TRBJ1-1,TRBV6-4,TGTGCCAGCAGTGACTCGCGCAGAGGGAACATGAACACTGAAGCTTTCTTT,CASSDSRRGNMNTEAFF
.,.,TRBJ2-7,TRBV6-5,TGTGCCAGCAGACAGACGAGGGTTATCTACGAGCAGTACTTC,CASRQTRVIYEQYF
.,.,TRBJ1-6,TRBV6-5,TGTGCCAGCAGTAGGGGATATGATTCACCCCTCCACTTT,CASSRGYDSPLHF
.,.,TRBJ2-2,TRBV11-3,TGTGCCAGCAGCAAGCGGGGACAGGCTACCACCGGGGAGCTGTTTTTT,CASSKRGQATTGELFF
.,TRBD1,TRBJ1-1,TRBV6-2/TRBV6-3,TGTGCCAGCAGCCCAGACAGGGGCAAGGCTGAAGCTTTCTTT,CASSPDRGKAEAFF
.,.,TRBJ2-5,TRBV6-1,TGTGCCAGCAGTGCAGCACAGGGTGAAGAGACCCAGTACTTC,CASSAAQGEETQYF
.,TRBD1,TRBJ2-7,TRBV10-2,TGCGCCAGCCGAGCCGGGACAGGGAGTGCCTACGAGCAGTACTTC,CASRAGTGSAYEQYF
once,TRBD1,TRBJ1-2,TRBV7-3,TGTGCCAGCAGCGAACAACAGGGGAAGGATGGCTACACCTTC,CASSEQQGKDGYTF
.,TRBD2,TRBJ2-7,TRBV27,TGTGCCAGCAGCCAACTAGCGGGCGGATCCTACGAGCAGTACTTC,CASSQLAGGSYEQYF
.,.,TRBJ1-1,TRBV11-1,TGTGCCAGCAGCTTATCAAGAGTTTCTTTCTTT,CASSLSRVSFF
.,.,TRBJ1-4,TRBV29-1,TGCAGCGTTGAAGTAGCCTTGAAACTGTTTTTT,CSVEVALKLFF
.,TRBD1,TRBJ1-3,TRBV3-1/TRBV3-2,TGTGCCAGCAGCCAACAGGGGGCAGCGAGTGGAAACACCATATATTTT,CASSQQGAASGNTIYF
.,.,TRBJ1-2,TRBV7-6,TGTGCCAGCAGCTTAGGAGGGGAGGGTGGCTACACCTTC,CASSLGGEGGYTF
.,.,TRBJ1-2,TRBV19,TGTGCCAGTAGTATTGCAGATGGCTACACCTTC,CASSIADGYTF
.,TRBD1,TRBJ1-4,TRBV6-1,TGTGCCAGCAGTGCGTCCCCCGACAGGGGCGATTACGAAAAACTGTTTTTT,CASSASPDRGDYEKLFF
.,TRBD1,TRBJ1-5,TRBV24-1,TGTGCCACCAGTGAACCTATGGGACAGGGGGGCAATCAGCCCCAGCATTTT,CATSEPMGQGGNQPQHF
.,TRBD2,TRBJ2-7,TRBV10-1,TGCGCCAGCAGTGAGTCTGGACTAGCGGAGGAGCAGTACTTC,CASSESGLAEEQYF
.,.,TRBJ1-6,TRBV21-1,TGTGCCACCGCACCGGACGCCCGAGGGGGTAATTCACCCCTCCACTTT,CATAPDARGGNSPLHF
.,TRBD2,TRBJ2-7,TRBV20-1,TGCAGTGCTAGTCGGGCGGTGCTAGCGGGTCGGGAGCAGTACTTC,CSASRAVLAGREQYF
.,.,TRBJ1-1,TRBV5-1,TGCGCCAGCAGCTTGGGGGGACATTTGAACACTGAAGCTTTCTTT,CASSLGGHLNTEAFF
.,TRBD1,TRBJ1-5,TRBV18,TGTGCCAGCTCACCTACAGGGGAGAGGGAGCCCCAGCATTTT,CASSPTGEREPQHF
.,.,TRBJ2-5,TRBV6-6,TGTGCCAGCAGCCCTAAGGGAAGGGGAGGTGGCGAGACCCAGTACTTC,CASSPKGRGGGETQYF
.,.,TRBJ2-5,TRBV30,TGTGCCGCCTCCGGTACAGAGACCCAGTACTTC,CAASGTETQYF
.,TRBD2,TRBJ2-3,TRBV3-1/TRBV3-2,TGTGCCAGCAGCCAAGTTAGCGGGGGGCCCGCTGGGACAGATACGCAGTATTTT,CASSQVSGGPAGTDTQYF
.,.,TRBJ2-5,TRBV5-4,TGTGCCAGCAGCTTAGGTGGGCAGCAAGAGACCCAGTACTTC,CASSLGGQQETQYF
.,TRBD1,TRBJ1-6,TRBV6-4,TGTGCCAGCAGTGACCAGGGGGCAGGTTCACCCCTCCACTTT,CASSDQGAGSPLHF
.,TRBD1,TRBJ2-3,TRBV6-4,TGTGCCAGCAGTGAGGGGACAGGTGGCACAGATACGCAGTATTTT,CASSEGTGGTDTQYF
once,TRBD2,TRBJ2-7,TRBV3-1/TRBV3-2,TGTGCCAGCAGCTCACGGACTAGCGGGGGGAGCCTTGGCGAGCAGTACTTC,CASSSRTSGGSLGEQYF
.,.,TRBJ1-5,TRBV19,TGTGCCAGTATGCCCGGACTTACGAGCAATCAGCCCCAGCATTTT,CASMPGLTSNQPQHF
.,.,TRBJ1-4,TRBV4-1,TGCGCCAGCAGCCAAATTTGGGCAATCCGGGAAAAACTGTTTTTT,CASSQIWAIREKLFF
.,.,TRBJ2-7,TRBV10-3,TGTGCCATCAGAAACACCCAACCCAACTCCTACGAGCAGTACTTC,CAIRNTQPNSYEQYF
.,.,TRBJ2-4,TRBV6-5,TGTGCCAGCTACCGTGCGGCCAAAAACATTCAGTACTTC,CASYRAAKNIQYF
.,TRBD1,TRBJ2-7,TRBV18,TGTGCCAGCTCACCCCCGGACAGGGGTTCCTACGAGCAGTACTTC,CASSPPDRGSYEQYF
.,.,TRBJ1-6,TRBV6-5,TGTGCCAGCAGTTACGAAGGGTGGAGGTCACCCCTCCACTTT,CASSYEGWRSPLHF
.,TRBD1,TRBJ1-6,TRBV27,TGTGCCAGCAGTGCCCGACAGGGGTGGAATTCACCCCTCCACTTT,CASSARQGWNSPLHF
.,TRBD2,TRBJ2-7,TRBV6-5,TGTGCCAGCACACCTACTAGCGAGAGCTCCTACGAGCAGTACTTC,CASTPTSESSYEQYF
.,.,TRBJ1-1,TRBV5-1,TGCGCCAGCAGCTTGGCCGGGTGGGTCACTGAAGCTTTCTTT,CASSLAGWVTEAFF
.,TRBD1,TRBJ1-4,TRBV7-9,TGTGCCAGCAACACCGGGACAGGGAATGAAAAACTGTTTTTT,CASNTGTGNEKLFF
few,.,TRBJ1-6,TRBV28,TGTGCCAGCAGTACCTCAGGGGTTTCACCCCTCCACTTT,CASSTSGVSPLHF
.,.,TRBJ2-7,TRBV4-3,TGCGCCAGCAGCCAAGATTGGCCCAGGGGATCCCCCGAGCAGTACTTC,CASSQDWPRGSPEQYF
.,.,TRBJ2-4,TRBV3-1/TRBV3-2,TGTGCCAGCAGCCAATCAGGGGGGCTTAAAAACATTCAGTACTTC,CASSQSGGLKNIQYF